This T cell receptor beta chain was profiled in a study (dated by TCRdb to the mid-2010s). Background on the whole study: The study set out to test whether tumor-infiltrating Tregs in breast cancer get recruited from blood Tregs or are instead converted in situ from other CD4+ T cell subsets.

Results and caveats for the whole study, not just this receptor: The larger-cohort validation was restricted to a single TCR beta V-J rearrangement rather than whole repertoires. Tumor memory CD4+ T cell TCR gene usage was found to cluster with blood and lymph node memory CD4+ cells and with lymph node naive CD4+ cells. The greatest overlap of tumor-infiltrating Treg TCR alpha and beta sequences was observed with tumor naive CD4+ T cells, followed by blood naive CD4+ T cells.

On this clonotype itself: Its antigen is not yet known. One base away there is no much larger clone; base qualities are not given.

Amplification of full-length TCR variable regions was done by 5' RACE PCR using constant-region reverse primers, and this step was followed by semi-nested PCR with Nested Universal Primer A. Using the ReliaPrep RNA Cell Miniprep System, total RNA was extracted, and the SMARTer RACE 5'/3' Kit was then used to reverse transcribe the RNA into 5'RACE-ready cDNA. An Illumina MiSeq was used to sequence the full-length TCR alpha and beta libraries, which had been barcoded with multiplex adaptors. From the authors' description of their analysis: Sequencing data were pooled across the five patients for each of nine subset-tissue groups and compared by unsupervised clustering of TCR gene usage. The Morisita-Horn index was used to calculate repertoire similarity, with shared sequences weighted according to their contribution to each repertoire. The public reads were reprocessed in TCRdb via fastp at Q25 and MiXCR, keeping in-frame beta chains. Each CDR3 protein gets just one entry, which takes the most common genes and DNA from the rows behind it. The V and J calls shown here were made by TCRdb, not taken from the authors' results. The sample table records about 62,000 distinct CDR3 sequences; approximately 29% of these occur just once. The biggest ten clones account for around 2% of the sample.

V gives up 0 bases and J gives up 7 bases, and the segment between their germline ends measures 7 bases. The CDR3 spans 12 residues, from the cysteine through the phenylalanine. Only CDR3 DNA remains: 36 bases, in frame from the first base. CDR1 and CDR2, looked up from the germline V gene, are SGHVS and FQNEAQ. The Miltenyi Naive CD4+ T Cell Isolation kit was used to purify naive CD4+ T cells, and Tregs were depleted with CD25 microbeads. Tregs, naive and memory CD4+ T cells from tumor, blood and ipsilateral draining lymph nodes of about five breast cancer patients underwent full-length TCR alpha and beta sequencing. Tumor tissue and lymph nodes from ipsilateral axillary dissection were perfused with PBS, minced and digested with collagenase I and hyaluronidase. FACS confirmed that the sorted cell populations were more than 90% pure.

The rearranged chain carries TRBV7-8 and TRBJ2-7; confidence is insufficient to name the D gene. The clonotype was recovered from a female donor with breast cancer. The material sequenced was tumor-infiltrating naive CD4+ T cells sorted from the breast tumor. The intended sense of this specimen's cell subset or site label: naive CD4+ T cells, CD4+CD45RA+CD25-. DNA sequence: TGTGCCAGCAGCTTAGCCCGGCGAGAGCAGTACTTC. Its translation reads: CASSLARREQYF.